This TCR beta chain was sequenced for a study of T cells in Graves' hyperthyroidism and ophthalmopathy. It was RNA transcripts that yielded the amplified TCR beta CDR3 regions. Researchers ran a first-round RT-PCR on the TCR CDR3 using the HTBI primer set. TCRdb re-called the multiplex PCR reads with MiXCR, one entry per CDR3 protein. The sample holds over 650,000 distinct CDR3 sequences, about 17% seen once. This clonotype came up many times. Germline trimming cut 2 bases from V and 7 bases from J; bases unmatched to any gene: 9. CDR1 is GTSNPN and CDR2 is SVGIG in the germline V gene (reference sequence). This CDR3 region has 15 residues.

The chain couples TRBV30 to TRBJ1-4; 8 bases match TRBD1. The sequenced material came from blood. The clonotype originates from a man younger than 35 with Graves' hyperthyroidism. Here the CDR3 DNA reads TGTGCCTGGAGTACAACCGGACAGGGTGGTGAAAAACTGTTTTTT. Amino acids: CAWSTTGQGGEKLFF.